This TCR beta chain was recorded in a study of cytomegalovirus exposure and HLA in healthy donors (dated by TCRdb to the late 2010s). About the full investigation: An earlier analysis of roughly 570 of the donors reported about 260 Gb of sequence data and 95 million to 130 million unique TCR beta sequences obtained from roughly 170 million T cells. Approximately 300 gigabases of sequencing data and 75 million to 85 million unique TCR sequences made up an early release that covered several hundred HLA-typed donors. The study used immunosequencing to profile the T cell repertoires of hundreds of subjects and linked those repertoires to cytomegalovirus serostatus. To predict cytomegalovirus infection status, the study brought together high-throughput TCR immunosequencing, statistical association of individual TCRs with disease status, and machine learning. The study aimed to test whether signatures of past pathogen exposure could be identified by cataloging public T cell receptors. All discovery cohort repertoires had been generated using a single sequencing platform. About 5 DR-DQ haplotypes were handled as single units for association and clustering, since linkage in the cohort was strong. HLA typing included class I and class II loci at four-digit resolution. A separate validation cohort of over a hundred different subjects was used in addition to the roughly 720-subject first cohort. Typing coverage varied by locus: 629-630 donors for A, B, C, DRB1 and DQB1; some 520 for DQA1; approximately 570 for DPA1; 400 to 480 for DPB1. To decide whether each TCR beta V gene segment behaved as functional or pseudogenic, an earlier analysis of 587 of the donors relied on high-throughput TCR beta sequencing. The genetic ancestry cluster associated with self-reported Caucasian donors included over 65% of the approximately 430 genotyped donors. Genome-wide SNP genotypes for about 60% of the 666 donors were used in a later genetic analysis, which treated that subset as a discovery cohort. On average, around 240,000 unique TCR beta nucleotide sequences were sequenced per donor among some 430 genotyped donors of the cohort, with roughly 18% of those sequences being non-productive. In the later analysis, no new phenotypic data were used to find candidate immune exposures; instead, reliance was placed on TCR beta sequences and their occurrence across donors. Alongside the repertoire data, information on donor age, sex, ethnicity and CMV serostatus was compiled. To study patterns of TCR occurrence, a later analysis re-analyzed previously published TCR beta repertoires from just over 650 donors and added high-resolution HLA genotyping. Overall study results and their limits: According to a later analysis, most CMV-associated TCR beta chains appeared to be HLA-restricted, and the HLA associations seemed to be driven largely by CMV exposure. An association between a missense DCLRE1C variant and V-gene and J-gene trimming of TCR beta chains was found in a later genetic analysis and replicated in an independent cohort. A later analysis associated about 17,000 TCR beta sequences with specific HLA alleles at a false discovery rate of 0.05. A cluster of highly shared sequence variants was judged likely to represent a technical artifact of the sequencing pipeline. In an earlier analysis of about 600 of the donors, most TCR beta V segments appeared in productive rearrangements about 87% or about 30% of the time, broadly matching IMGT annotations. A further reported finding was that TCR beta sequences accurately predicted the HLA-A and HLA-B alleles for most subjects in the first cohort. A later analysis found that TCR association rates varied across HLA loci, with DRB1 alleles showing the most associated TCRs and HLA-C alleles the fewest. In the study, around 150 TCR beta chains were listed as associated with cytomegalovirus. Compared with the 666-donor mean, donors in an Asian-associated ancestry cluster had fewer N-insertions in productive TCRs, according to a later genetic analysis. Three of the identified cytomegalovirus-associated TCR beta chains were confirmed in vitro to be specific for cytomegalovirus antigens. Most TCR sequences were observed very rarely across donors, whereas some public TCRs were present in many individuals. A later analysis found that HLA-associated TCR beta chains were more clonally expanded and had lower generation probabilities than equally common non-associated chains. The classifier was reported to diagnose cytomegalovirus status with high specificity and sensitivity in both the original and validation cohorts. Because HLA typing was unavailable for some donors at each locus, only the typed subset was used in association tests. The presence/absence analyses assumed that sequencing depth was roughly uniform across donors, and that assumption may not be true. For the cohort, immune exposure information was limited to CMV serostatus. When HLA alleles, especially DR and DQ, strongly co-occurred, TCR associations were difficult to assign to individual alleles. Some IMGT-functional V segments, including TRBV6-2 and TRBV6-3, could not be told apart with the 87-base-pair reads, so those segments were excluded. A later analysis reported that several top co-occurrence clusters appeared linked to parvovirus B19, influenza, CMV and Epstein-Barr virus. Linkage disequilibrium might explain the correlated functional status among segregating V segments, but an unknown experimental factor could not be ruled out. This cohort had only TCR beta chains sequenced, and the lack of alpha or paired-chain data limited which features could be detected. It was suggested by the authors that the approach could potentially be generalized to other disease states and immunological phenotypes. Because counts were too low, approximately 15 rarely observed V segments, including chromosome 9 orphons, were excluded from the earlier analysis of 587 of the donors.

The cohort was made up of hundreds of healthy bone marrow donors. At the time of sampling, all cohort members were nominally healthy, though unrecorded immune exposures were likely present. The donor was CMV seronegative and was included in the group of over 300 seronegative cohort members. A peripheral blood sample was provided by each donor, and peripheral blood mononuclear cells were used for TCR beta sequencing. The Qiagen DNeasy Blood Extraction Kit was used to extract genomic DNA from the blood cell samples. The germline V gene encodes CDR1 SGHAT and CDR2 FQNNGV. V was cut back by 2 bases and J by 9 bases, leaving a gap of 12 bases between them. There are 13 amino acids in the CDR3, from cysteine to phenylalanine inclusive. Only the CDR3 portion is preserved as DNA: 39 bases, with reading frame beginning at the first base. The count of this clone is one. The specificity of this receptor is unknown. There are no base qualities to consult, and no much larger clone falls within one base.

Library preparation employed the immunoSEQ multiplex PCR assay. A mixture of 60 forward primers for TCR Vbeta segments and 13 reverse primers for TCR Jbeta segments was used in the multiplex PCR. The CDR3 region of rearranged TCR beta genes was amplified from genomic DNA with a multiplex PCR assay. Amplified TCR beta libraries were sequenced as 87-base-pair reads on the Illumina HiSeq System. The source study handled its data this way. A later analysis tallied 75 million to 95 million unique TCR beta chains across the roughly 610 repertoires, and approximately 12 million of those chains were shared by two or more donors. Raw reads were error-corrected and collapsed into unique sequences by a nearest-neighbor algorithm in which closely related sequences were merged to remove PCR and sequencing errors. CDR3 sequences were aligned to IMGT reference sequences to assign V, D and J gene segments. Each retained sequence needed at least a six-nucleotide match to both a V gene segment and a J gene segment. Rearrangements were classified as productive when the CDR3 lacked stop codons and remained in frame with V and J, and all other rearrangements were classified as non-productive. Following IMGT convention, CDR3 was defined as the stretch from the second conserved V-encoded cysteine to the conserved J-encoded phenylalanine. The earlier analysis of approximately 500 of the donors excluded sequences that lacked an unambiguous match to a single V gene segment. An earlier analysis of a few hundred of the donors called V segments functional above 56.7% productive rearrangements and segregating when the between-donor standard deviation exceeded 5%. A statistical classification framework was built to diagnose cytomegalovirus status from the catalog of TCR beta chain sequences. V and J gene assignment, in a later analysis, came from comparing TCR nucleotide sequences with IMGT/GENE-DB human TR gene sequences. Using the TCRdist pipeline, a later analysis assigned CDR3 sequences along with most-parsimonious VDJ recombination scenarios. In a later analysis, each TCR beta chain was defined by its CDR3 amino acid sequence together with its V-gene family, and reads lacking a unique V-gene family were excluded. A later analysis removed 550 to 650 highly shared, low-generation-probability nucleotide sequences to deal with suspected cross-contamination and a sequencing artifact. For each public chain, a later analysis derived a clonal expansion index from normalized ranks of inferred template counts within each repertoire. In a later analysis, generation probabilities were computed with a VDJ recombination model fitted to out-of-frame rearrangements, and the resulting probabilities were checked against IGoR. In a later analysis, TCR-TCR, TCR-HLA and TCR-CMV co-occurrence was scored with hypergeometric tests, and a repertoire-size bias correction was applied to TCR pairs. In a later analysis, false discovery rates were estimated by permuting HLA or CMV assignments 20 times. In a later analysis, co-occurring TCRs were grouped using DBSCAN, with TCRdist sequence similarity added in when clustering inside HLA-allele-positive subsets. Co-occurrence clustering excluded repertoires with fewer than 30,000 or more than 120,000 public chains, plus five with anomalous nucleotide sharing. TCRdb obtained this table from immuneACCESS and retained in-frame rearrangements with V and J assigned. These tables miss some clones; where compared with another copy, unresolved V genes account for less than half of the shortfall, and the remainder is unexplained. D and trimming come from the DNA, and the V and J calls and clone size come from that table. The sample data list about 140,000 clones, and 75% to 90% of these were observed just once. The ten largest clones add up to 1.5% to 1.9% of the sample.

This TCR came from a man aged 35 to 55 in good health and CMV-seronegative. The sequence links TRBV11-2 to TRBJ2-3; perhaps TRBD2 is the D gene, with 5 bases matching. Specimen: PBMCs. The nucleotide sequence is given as TGTGCCAGCAGCTTACGACCTTCGGGGACGCAGTATTTT. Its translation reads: CASSLRPSGTQYF.